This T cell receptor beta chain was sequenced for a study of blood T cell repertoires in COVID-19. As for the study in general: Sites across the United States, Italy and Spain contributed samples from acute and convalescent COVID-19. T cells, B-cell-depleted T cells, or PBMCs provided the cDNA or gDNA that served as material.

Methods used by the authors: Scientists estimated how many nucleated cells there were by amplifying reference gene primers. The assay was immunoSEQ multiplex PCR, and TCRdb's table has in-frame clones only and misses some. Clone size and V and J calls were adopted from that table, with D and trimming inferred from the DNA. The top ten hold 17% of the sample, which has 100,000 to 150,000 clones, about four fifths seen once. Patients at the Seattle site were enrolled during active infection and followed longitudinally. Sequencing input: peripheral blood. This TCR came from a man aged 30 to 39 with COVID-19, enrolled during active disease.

CDR3 protein: CASSLAEVAGVKYEQYF. CDR3 coding DNA: TGCGCCAGCAGCTTGGCCGAGGTAGCGGGAGTGAAATACGAGCAGTACTTC. The chain employs TRBV5-1 and TRBJ2-7; TRBD2 matches 9 bases. CDR3 length: 17 amino acids. V gave up 0 bases and J gave up 4 bases; unmatched junction bases: 11. The germline V gene encodes CDR1 SGHRS and CDR2 YFSETQ.